Listed below are T cell receptor beta chains from one sample, sequenced in a study of control samples from healthy donors and cancer patients. Libraries were prepared by immunoSEQ multiplex PCR; TCRdb keeps only in-frame clonotypes and omits some of them. The data show about 130,000 clones, around nine tenths seen once. Sequencing input: blood. The receptors were gathered from a man aged 45 to 65 in good health. CDR3s leave out the opening cysteine and the closing phenylalanine or tryptophan.

v_call: TRBV7-9; j_call: TRBJ2-7; cdr3_aa: ASSLDGGTYEQY
v_call: TRBV7-3; j_call: TRBJ2-2; cdr3_aa: ASSGGQGTGELF
v_call: TRBV18; j_call: TRBJ2-7; cdr3_aa: ASSPPISGQLYEQY
v_call: TRBV27; j_call: TRBJ2-1; cdr3_aa: ASSFAGGAYNEQF
v_call: TRBV14; j_call: TRBJ2-2; cdr3_aa: ASSHQQGQGNTGELF
v_call: TRBV3-1/TRBV3-2; j_call: TRBJ2-7; cdr3_aa: ASSGDRGNEQY
v_call: TRBV3-1/TRBV3-2; j_call: TRBJ2-7; cdr3_aa: ASSPTTVPYEQY
v_call: TRBV19; j_call: TRBJ2-1; cdr3_aa: ASRKQDFHRDNEQF
v_call: TRBV7-2; j_call: TRBJ2-5; cdr3_aa: ASSFFGGGFQETQY
v_call: TRBV5-5; j_call: TRBJ2-3; cdr3_aa: ASSYPQGVSTDTQY
v_call: TRBV2; j_call: TRBJ2-3; cdr3_aa: ATIPRSQGAGPDTQY
v_call: TRBV19; j_call: TRBJ2-5; cdr3_aa: ASSPAGRETQY
v_call: TRBV10-3; j_call: TRBJ1-2; cdr3_aa: AISDSGYYGYT
v_call: TRBV5-4; j_call: TRBJ1-6; cdr3_aa: ASSPGQRGGELH
v_call: TRBV6-1; j_call: TRBJ1-1; cdr3_aa: ASSDGVMNTEAF
v_call: TRBV6-1; j_call: TRBJ1-6; cdr3_aa: ASSEWGSRNSPLH
v_call: TRBV4-1; j_call: TRBJ1-5; cdr3_aa: ASSQDPAGWGQPQH
v_call: TRBV5-1; j_call: TRBJ1-1; cdr3_aa: ASSLGQALNTEAF
v_call: TRBV7-9; j_call: TRBJ1-5; cdr3_aa: ASSWTGIDSNQPQH
v_call: TRBV5-8; j_call: TRBJ2-4; cdr3_aa: ASSSGIGGAKNIQY
v_call: TRBV11-2; j_call: TRBJ1-3; cdr3_aa: ASARGVIAGNTIY
v_call: TRBV7-3; j_call: TRBJ2-5; cdr3_aa: ASSLGGRQETQY
v_call: TRBV2; j_call: TRBJ2-3; cdr3_aa: ASSVITLAGTSTDTQY
v_call: TRBV18; j_call: TRBJ1-6; cdr3_aa: ASSSDRPRNSPLH
v_call: TRBV7-7; j_call: TRBJ2-7; cdr3_aa: ASSRTGGGDEQY
v_call: TRBV5-1; j_call: TRBJ2-1; cdr3_aa: ASSLAAQGLAGGEQF